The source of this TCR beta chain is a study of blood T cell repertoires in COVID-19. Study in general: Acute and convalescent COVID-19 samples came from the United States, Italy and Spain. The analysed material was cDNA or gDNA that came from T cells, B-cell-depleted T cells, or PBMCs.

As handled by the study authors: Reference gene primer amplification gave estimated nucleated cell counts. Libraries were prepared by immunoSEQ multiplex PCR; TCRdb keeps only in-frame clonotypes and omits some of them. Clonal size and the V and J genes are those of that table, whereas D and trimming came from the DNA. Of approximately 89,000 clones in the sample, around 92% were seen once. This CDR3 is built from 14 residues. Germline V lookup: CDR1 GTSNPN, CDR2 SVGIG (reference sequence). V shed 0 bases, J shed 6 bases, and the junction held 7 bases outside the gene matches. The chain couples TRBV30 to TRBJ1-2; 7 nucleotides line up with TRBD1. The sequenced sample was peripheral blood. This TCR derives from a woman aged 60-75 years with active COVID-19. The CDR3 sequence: CAWSVVGGADGYTF. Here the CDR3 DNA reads TGTGCCTGGAGTGTAGTAGGGGGCGCGGATGGCTACACCTTC.